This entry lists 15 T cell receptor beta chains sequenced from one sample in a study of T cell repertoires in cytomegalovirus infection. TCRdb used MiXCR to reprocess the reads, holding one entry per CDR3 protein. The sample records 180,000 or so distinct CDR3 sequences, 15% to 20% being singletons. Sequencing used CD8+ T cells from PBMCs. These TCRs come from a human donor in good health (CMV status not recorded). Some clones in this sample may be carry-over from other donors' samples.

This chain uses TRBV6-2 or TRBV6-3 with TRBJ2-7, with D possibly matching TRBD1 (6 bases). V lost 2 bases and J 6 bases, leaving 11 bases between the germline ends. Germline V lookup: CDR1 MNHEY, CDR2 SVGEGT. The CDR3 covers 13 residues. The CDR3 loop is CASSYGDTTEQYF. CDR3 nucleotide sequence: TGTGCCAGCAGTTACGGGGACACGACCGAGCAGTACTTC.

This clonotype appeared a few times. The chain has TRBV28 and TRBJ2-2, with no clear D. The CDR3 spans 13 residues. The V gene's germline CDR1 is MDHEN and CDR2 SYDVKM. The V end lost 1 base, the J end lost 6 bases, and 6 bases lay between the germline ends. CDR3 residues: CASSLYSAGELFF. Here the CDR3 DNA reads TGTGCCAGCAGTTTATACTCAGCCGGGGAGCTGTTTTTT.

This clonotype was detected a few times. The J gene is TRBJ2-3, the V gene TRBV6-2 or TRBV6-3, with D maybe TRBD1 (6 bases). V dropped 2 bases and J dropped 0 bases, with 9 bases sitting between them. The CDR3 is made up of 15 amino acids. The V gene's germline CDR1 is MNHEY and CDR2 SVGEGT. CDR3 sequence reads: CASSYTDRSTDTQYF. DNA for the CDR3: TGTGCCAGCAGTTACACAGACAGGAGCACAGATACGCAGTATTTT.

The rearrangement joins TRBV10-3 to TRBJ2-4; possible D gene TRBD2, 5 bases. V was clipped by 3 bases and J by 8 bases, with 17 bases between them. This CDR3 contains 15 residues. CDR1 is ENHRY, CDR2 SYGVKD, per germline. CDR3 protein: CAISESTAEGDIQYF. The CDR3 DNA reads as TGTGCCATCAGTGAAAGTACGGCAGAGGGAGACATTCAGTACTTC.

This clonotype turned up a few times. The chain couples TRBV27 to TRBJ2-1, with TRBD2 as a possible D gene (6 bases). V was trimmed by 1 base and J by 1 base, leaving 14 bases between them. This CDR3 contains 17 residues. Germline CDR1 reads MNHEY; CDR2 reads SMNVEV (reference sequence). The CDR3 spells CASSLFIMRGSYNEQFF. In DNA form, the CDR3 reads TGTGCCAGCAGTTTATTTATTATGCGGGGTTCCTACAATGAGCAGTTCTTC.

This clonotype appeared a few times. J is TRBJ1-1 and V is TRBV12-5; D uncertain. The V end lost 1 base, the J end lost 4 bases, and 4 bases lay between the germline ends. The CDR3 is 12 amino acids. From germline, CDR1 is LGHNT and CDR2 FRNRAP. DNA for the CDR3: TGTGCTAGTGGTTTGGGGGGCACTGAAGCTTTCTTT. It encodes CASGLGGTEAFF.

CDR3: CASHGVKLILNTEAFF. The CDR3 DNA reads TGTGCCAGCCATGGGGTAAAATTAATTTTAAACACTGAAGCTTTCTTT. The chain joins TRBV28 to TRBJ1-1; D remains ambiguous. With 8 bases removed from V and 2 bases from J, the gap between germline ends came to 21 bases. CDR1 and CDR2 (germline): MDHEN, SYDVKM. The CDR3 sequence is 16 residues long.

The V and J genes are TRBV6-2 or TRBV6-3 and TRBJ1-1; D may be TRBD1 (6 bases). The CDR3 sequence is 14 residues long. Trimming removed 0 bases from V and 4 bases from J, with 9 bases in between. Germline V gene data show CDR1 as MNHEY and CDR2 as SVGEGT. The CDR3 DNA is TGTGCCAGCAGTTACTCTCCGGACAGCACTGAAGCTTTCTTT. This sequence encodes CASSYSPDSTEAFF.

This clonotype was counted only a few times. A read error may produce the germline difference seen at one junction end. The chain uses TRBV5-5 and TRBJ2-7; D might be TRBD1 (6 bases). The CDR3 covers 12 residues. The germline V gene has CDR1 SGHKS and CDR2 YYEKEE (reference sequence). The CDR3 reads CASSLEGDPTRF. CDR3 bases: TGTGCCAGCAGCTTGGAGGGGGACCCGACGAGGTTC.

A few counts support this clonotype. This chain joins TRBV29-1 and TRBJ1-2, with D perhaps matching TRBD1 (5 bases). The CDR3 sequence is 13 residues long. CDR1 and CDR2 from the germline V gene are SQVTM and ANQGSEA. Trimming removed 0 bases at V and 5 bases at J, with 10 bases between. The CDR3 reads CSVEDREGYGYTF. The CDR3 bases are TGCAGCGTTGAAGACAGGGAGGGATATGGCTACACCTTC.

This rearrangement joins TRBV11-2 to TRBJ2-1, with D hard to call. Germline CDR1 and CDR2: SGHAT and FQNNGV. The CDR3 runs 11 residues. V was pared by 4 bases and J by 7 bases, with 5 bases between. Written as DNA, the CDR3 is TGTGCCAGCAGCTCCATTAATGAGCAGTTCTTC. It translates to CASSSINEQFF.

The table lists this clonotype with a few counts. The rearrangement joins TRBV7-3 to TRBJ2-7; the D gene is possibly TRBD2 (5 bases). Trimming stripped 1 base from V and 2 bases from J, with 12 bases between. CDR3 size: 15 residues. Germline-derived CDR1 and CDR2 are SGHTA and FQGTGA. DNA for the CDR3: TGTGCCAGCAGCTTAAGGGCGGGCAGGACCTACGAGCAGTACTTC. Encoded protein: CASSLRAGRTYEQYF.

CDR3 sequence reads: CSARTWDRVAFF. The CDR3 DNA follows: TGCAGTGCTAGAACCTGGGACAGGGTGGCTTTCTTT. The chain carries TRBV20-1 and TRBJ1-1; 9 bases agree with TRBD1. Trimming at V came to 2 bases and at J to 11 bases, leaving 6 bases not matched to a gene. The CDR3 contains 12 residues. Germline loops: CDR1 DFQATT, CDR2 SNEGSKA (reference sequence).

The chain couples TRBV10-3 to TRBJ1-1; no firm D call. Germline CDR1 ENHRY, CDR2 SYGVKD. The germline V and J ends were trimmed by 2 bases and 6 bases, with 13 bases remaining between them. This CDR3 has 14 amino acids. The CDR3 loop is CAISEKFQQPEAFF. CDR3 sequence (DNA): TGTGCCATCAGTGAGAAATTTCAACAGCCTGAAGCTTTCTTT.

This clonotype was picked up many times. The CDR3 region is CASSPSAFTDTQYF. The CDR3 nucleotides read TGTGCCAGCAGCCCAAGCGCGTTCACAGATACGCAGTATTTT. V and J are TRBV7-2 and TRBJ2-3; D call uncertain. Germline assignment: CDR1 SGHTA and CDR2 FQGNSA. CDR3 length: 14 amino acids. V was clipped by 5 bases and J by 2 bases, with 11 bases between them.